Following are 17 T cell receptor beta chains from one sample sequenced in a study of cytotoxic CD8 clonotypes in ibrutinib-treated CLL. Only in-frame clones appear in the TCRdb table, and some are missing; sequencing was by immunoSEQ multiplex PCR. The sample holds about 29,000 clones; approximately 85% are singletons and the top ten take 6.5% to 8%. The sequences come from PBMCs, collected after 24 months of ibrutinib treatment. Receptors originate from a human donor with chronic lymphocytic leukemia.

The chain joins TRBV7-2 to TRBJ2-1; 14 nucleotides line up with TRBD2. The CDR3 totals 15 residues. Unmatched junction bases numbered 3, after V lost 4 bases and J lost 7 bases. CDR1 and CDR2 (germline): SGHTA, FQGNSA. The CDR3 sequence: CASSSTSGGVNEQFF. The DNA of the CDR3 is TGTGCCAGCAGCTCGACTAGCGGGGGGGTTAATGAGCAGTTCTTC.

The CDR3: CASSSSGGSTDTQYF. The CDR3 DNA reads TGCGCCAGCAGTTCTAGCGGGGGGAGCACAGATACGCAGTATTTT. This sequence joins TRBV5-1 and TRBJ2-3, with 11 bases fitting TRBD2. CDR3 length: 15 amino acids. Per the germline V gene, CDR1 is SGHRS and CDR2 is YFSETQ. The junction had 2 bases not matched to a gene; V was cut back by 5 bases and J by 0 bases. The entire variable domain, with the rest obtained from reference TRBV5-1 and TRBJ2-3, is as follows: KAGVTQTPRYLIKTRGQQVTLSCSPISGHRSVSWYQQTPGQGLQFLFEYFSETQRNKGNFPGRFSGRQFSNSRSEMNVSTLELGDSALYLCASSSSGGSTDTQYFGPGTRLTVL.

This chain joins TRBV10-3 and TRBJ2-7; 8 bases fit TRBD2. The length of the CDR3 is 16 residues. After removal of 4 bases from V and 2 bases from J, the junction contained 10 bases not matched to a gene. The germline CDR1 and CDR2 sequences are ENHRY and SYGVKD. The CDR3 protein is CAISAPREGNPYEQYF. CDR3 DNA: TGTGCCATCAGTGCCCCCCGGGAGGGTAATCCCTACGAGCAGTACTTC.

This chain uses TRBV4-1 with TRBJ2-5; weak D call: TRBD2 (5 bases). Per germline, CDR1 MGHRA and CDR2 YSYEKL. Trimming left V 1 base short and J 5 bases short, with 14 bases between. This CDR3 region has 15 residues. CDR3 in amino acids: CASSQVLRAWETQYF. Here the CDR3 DNA reads TGCGCCAGCAGCCAAGTTCTGAGGGCTTGGGAGACCCAGTACTTC.

The chain has TRBV21-1 and TRBJ2-7; the table's D gene call, TRBD2, was not cross checked with the DNA. TRBV21-1 is a pseudogene. The CDR3 loop spans 14 amino acids. The CDR3 region is CASSPGRGSREQYF. The CDR3 region has the DNA TGTGCCAGCAGCCCCGGGAGGGGGTCTCGCGAGCAGTACTTC.

This chain connects TRBV28 to TRBJ2-7; 8 positions agree with TRBD1. V lost 5 bases to trimming and J lost 4 bases; unmatched junction nucleotides: 10. The CDR3 runs 15 residues. Germline CDR1 MDHEN, CDR2 SYDVKM. Here the CDR3 DNA reads TGTGCCAGCAGTCCCATTGGGGACAGGATGTACGAGCAGTACTTC. Translated, it gives CASSPIGDRMYEQYF.

The genes are TRBV7-9 and TRBJ2-7; the D call may be TRBD1 or TRBD2 (5 bases each). Trimming took off 4 bases at V and 9 bases at J, with 16 bases between the two ends. The CDR3 covers 13 residues. CDR1 and CDR2 from the germline V gene are SEHNR and FQNEAQ (reference sequence). CDR3 loop: CASSSRDPGGQYF. In nucleotides, the CDR3 is TGTGCCAGCAGCTCCCGGGACCCTGGTGGGCAGTACTTC.

This chain connects TRBV28 to TRBJ2-7; D is unresolved. Germline CDR1 and CDR2: MDHEN and SYDVKM. V lost 5 bases to trimming and J lost 3 bases, with 8 bases between them. The CDR3 extends over 12 amino acids. The CDR3 is CASSPVRYEQYF. The CDR3 DNA is TGTGCCAGCAGTCCGGTACGCTACGAGCAGTACTTC.

The chain couples TRBV5-1 to TRBJ2-3; 7 nucleotides align to TRBD2. J was trimmed by 0 bases and V by 2 bases; bases with no gene match: 3. CDR3 length equals 15 residues. The germline V gene encodes CDR1 SGHRS and CDR2 YFSETQ. The CDR3 protein is CASSFASGSTDTQYF. CDR3 in DNA: TGCGCCAGCAGCTTCGCTAGCGGTAGCACAGATACGCAGTATTTT.

The chain joins TRBV6-5 to TRBJ1-2; D is undetermined. Germline V gives CDR1 MNHEY, CDR2 SVGAGI. Deletions cut 8 bases from V and 6 bases from J, with 13 bases between. The CDR3 is 12 residues long. The CDR3 sequence is CASCTTDDGYTF. The CDR3 bases are TGTGCCAGCTGTACTACCGACGATGGCTACACCTTC.

The chain carries TRBV28 and TRBJ2-7, with 7 bases aligning to TRBD1. The CDR3 length is 14 residues. Germline lookup yields CDR1 MDHEN and CDR2 SYDVKM. V gave up 10 bases and J gave up 2 bases; unmatched junction bases: 11. CDR3 DNA: TGTGCCACCACTACTCAACAGGGGACCTACGAGCAGTACTTC. Translating gives CATTTQQGTYEQYF. Combining the CDR3 with reference TRBV28 and TRBJ2-7 gives the whole variable domain DVKVTQSSRYLVKRTGEKVFLECVQDMDHENMFWYRQDPGLGLRLIYFSYDVKMKEKGDIPEGYSVSREKKERFSLILESASTNQTSMYLCATTTQQGTYEQYFGPGTRLTVT.

This chain uses TRBV27 with TRBJ1-4, with TRBD1 matching 7 bases. V dropped 5 bases and J dropped 5; count of bases not matched to a gene: 2. Germline values: CDR1 MNHEY, CDR2 SMNVEV (reference sequence). There are 13 residues in the CDR3. The CDR3 bases are TGTGCCAGCAGTGGGGACAGAAATGAAAAACTGTTTTTT. It yields the protein CASSGDRNEKLFF.

The rearrangement links TRBV18 to TRBJ1-2; D not resolved. Trimming cost V 4 bases and J 5 bases, with 20 bases left between them. The germline CDR1 and CDR2 sequences are KGHSH and LQKENI. The length of the CDR3 is 16 residues. This CDR3 reads CASSQVKGLAGYGYTF. In DNA, the CDR3 is TGTGCCAGCTCACAAGTCAAGGGTCTGGCGGGGTATGGCTACACCTTC.

This chain uses TRBV5-1 with TRBJ2-7; 7 bases align to TRBD1. Trimming cost V 2 bases and J 6 bases; bases outside gene matches: 17. This CDR3 is built from 17 residues. Germline V gene lookup returns CDR1 SGHRS and CDR2 YFSETQ. This CDR3 reads CASSLEGYRGQMSEQYF. CDR3 nucleotides: TGCGCCAGCAGCTTAGAAGGTTATAGGGGACAGATGAGCGAGCAGTACTTC.

The CDR3 DNA is TGCGCCAGCAGGAGGGGGGTAGCGGGGGGAGATACGCAGTATTTT. Protein sequence: CASRRGVAGGDTQYF. This chain joins TRBV4-1 and TRBJ2-3; 10 bases map to TRBD2. The germline V gene has CDR1 MGHRA and CDR2 YSYEKL. V was clipped by 6 bases and J by 5 bases; unmatched bases: 8. This CDR3 has 15 amino acids.

This clone was recorded a few times. V usage is TRBV5-1 and J usage is TRBJ1-1; D possibly corresponds to TRBD1 (6 bases). CDR3 length: 13 residues. The V and J ends lost 4 bases and 1 base respectively, with 8 bases between them. Looked up from germline, CDR1 is SGHRS and CDR2 is YFSETQ. The CDR3 coding sequence is TGCGCCAGCAGCCGACAGGAGAACACTGAAGCTTTCTTT. Protein sequence: CASSRQENTEAFF. The variable domain in full, with the rest retrieved from reference TRBV5-1 and TRBJ1-1, is KAGVTQTPRYLIKTRGQQVTLSCSPISGHRSVSWYQQTPGQGLQFLFEYFSETQRNKGNFPGRFSGRQFSNSRSEMNVSTLELGDSALYLCASSRQENTEAFFGQGTRLTVV.

Written as DNA, the CDR3 is TGCAGCGTTACTACAGGGGGCATAGAGACCCAGTACTTC. Protein: CSVTTGGIETQYF. The chain has TRBV29-1 and TRBJ2-5; 9 positions agree with TRBD1. Losses at the gene ends were 5 bases for V and 4 bases for J; bases not matched to a gene: 5. Germline V gene sequence: CDR1 SQVTM, CDR2 ANQGSEA. This CDR3 spans 13 amino acids. The whole variable domain, filled in from reference TRBV29-1 and TRBJ2-5, reads SAVISQKPSRDICQRGTSLTIQCQVDSQVTMMFWYRQQPGQSLTLIATANQGSEATYESGFVIDKFPISRPNLTFSTLTVSNMSPEDSSIYLCSVTTGGIETQYFGPGTRLLVL.